A selection of T cell receptor beta chains follows, all from one sample in a study of cytomegalovirus exposure and HLA in healthy donors. The protocol was immunoSEQ multiplex PCR, while the TCRdb copy is restricted to in-frame clones and leaves out a portion. The table records around 110,000 clones, about 80% of them present only once. Sequencing was done on a sample of PBMCs. The source of these receptors is a young man in good health and CMV-seropositive. Each CDR3 is given with its conserved first and last residue. The D gene is left open where the match is weak. Clone size appears in some rows only: once, few, many, or a class for an expanded clone.

v_gene	d_gene	abundance	j_gene	CDR3nt	CDR3aa
TRBV9	.	.	TRBJ2-5	TGTGCCAGCAGCGCGCAGCTGGGGGGATCCGCCCAGTACTTC	CASSAQLGGSAQYF
TRBV7-9	TRBD1	.	TRBJ2-1	TGTGCCAGCAGCCTAGGACAGGGGGTATACAATGAGCAGTTCTTC	CASSLGQGVYNEQFF
TRBV30	.	.	TRBJ2-3	TGTGCCTGGAGTGTACTCGGAGGGCCCCCAGATACGCAGTATTTT	CAWSVLGGPPDTQYF
TRBV28	TRBD1	.	TRBJ2-1	TGTGCCACCACCGGTGATGGGGACAGAACGTTAGGTGAGCAGTTCTTC	CATTGDGDRTLGEQFF
TRBV27	.	.	TRBJ1-5	TGTGCCAGCGCCGGTGGCAGGGAAGGGCGGAATCAGCCCCAGCATTTT	CASAGGREGRNQPQHF
TRBV9	.	.	TRBJ1-4	TGTGCCAGCAGCGTAGCAGGAACCGAAAAACTGTTTTTT	CASSVAGTEKLFF
TRBV2	TRBD2	few	TRBJ2-3	TGTGCCAGCAGTGATAGCAGCGGGATAAGCACAGATACGCAGTATTTT	CASSDSSGISTDTQYF
TRBV27	TRBD1	.	TRBJ2-4	TGTGCCAGCAGGCCCTCCGGGACAGGGGAGGACAGTCAGTACTTC	CASRPSGTGEDSQYF
TRBV6-1	TRBD2	.	TRBJ2-7	TGTGCCAGCAGTGATATAACTAGCGGGAGATGGTACGAGCAGTACTTC	CASSDITSGRWYEQYF
TRBV19	.	.	TRBJ2-7	TGTGCCAGTAGTATCTATCCGGGGTTCTCCTACGAGCAGTACTTC	CASSIYPGFSYEQYF
TRBV6-5	TRBD2	.	TRBJ2-7	TGTGCCAGCAGTCCACCGGGAGGGTACGAGCAGTACTTC	CASSPPGGYEQYF
TRBV27	.	.	TRBJ2-3	TGTGCCAGCAGCCTCAGGGGTAGCACAGATACGCAGTATTTT	CASSLRGSTDTQYF
TRBV7-2	.	few	TRBJ1-1	TGTGCCAGCAGCTTGCCTGGTGGCGGGGGTTATGGGAACACTGAAGCTTTCTTT	CASSLPGGGGYGNTEAFF
TRBV28	.	.	TRBJ2-3	TGTGCCAGCAGTTTACGGGGGAAAGCAGATACGCAGTATTTT	CASSLRGKADTQYF